This note documents a single T cell receptor beta chain sequence. Its antigen is not identified. This sample was taken from a study of cytomegalovirus exposure and HLA in healthy donors. Turning to the study itself: Roughly 85 million unique TCRs from HLA-typed donors made up an early data release. Whole-study findings and limits: Links to common viral pathogens appeared, in a later analysis, for several of the most significant clusters. It was only CMV serostatus that was available as immune exposure information.

The V gene end was trimmed by 4 bases and the J gene end by 5 bases; junction bases not matched to a gene: 5. The V gene's germline CDR1 is SGDLS and CDR2 YYNGEE. The CDR3 covers 13 residues. The PCR made use of 60 Vbeta and 13 Jbeta primers. Produced via immunoSEQ multiplex PCR; TCRdb's table is partial and in-frame only. The sample yields about 110,000 clones, of which the top ten take up around 4%. V and J are TRBV9 and TRBJ1-1; 7 nucleotides match TRBD1. The material sequenced was PBMCs. The TCR originated in a man aged 18 to 30 in good health and CMV-seronegative. The CDR3 sequence is CASSTDRATEAFF. The CDR3, as DNA: TGTGCCAGCAGCACCGACAGGGCTACTGAAGCTTTCTTT.